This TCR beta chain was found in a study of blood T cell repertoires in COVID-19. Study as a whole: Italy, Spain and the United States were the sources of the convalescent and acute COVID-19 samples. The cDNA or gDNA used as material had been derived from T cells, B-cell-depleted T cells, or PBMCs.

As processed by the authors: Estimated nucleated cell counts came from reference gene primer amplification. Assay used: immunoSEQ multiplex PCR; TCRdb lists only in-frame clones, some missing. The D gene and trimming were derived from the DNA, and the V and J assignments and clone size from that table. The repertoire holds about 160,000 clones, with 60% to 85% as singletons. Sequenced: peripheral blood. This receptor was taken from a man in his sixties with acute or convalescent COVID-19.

CDR3 sequence: CASSAYSTDTQYF. In nucleotides, the CDR3 is TGTGCCAGCAGCGCCTACTCCACAGATACGCAGTATTTT. The V gene is TRBV9, the J gene TRBJ2-3; D unclear. The CDR3 length is 13 residues. Per germline, CDR1 SGDLS and CDR2 YYNGEE. V lost 3 bases to trimming and J lost 2 bases, with 7 bases between them.